A single sample is the source of the 6 T cell receptor beta chains below, sequenced in a study of OX40 agonist ivuxolimab in advanced cancers. Produced via immunoSEQ multiplex PCR; TCRdb's table is partial and in-frame only. The sample consists of roughly 70,000 clones, 70% to 90% of them appearing once. The sample here was CD4+ or CD8+ T cells sorted from blood, taken in a trial of the OX40 agonist ivuxolimab. These receptor sequences come from an adult with an advanced solid tumor such as melanoma, head and neck, liver or kidney cancer.

The chain is built from TRBV7-8 and TRBJ1-2; no clear D gene. There are 15 residues in the CDR3. The V and J ends lost 1 base and 7 bases respectively, with 16 bases between them. The germline gives CDR1 SGHVS, CDR2 FQNEAQ. The CDR3 here is CASSLGLAAQAGYTF. DNA for the CDR3: TGTGCCAGCAGCTTAGGACTGGCAGCTCAAGCTGGCTACACCTTC.

This chain uses TRBV5-6 with TRBJ2-5; no clear D gene. The CDR3 consists of 13 residues. Trimming removed 1 base from V and 5 bases from J, with 9 bases in between. From germline, CDR1 is SGHDT and CDR2 YYEEEE. CDR3 in amino acids: CASSLILPETQYF. The DNA for the CDR3 is TGTGCCAGCAGCTTGATTCTACCCGAGACCCAGTACTTC.

This chain uses TRBV2 with TRBJ2-7; 9 bases fit TRBD2. The germline gives CDR1 SNHLY, CDR2 FYNNEI. This CDR3 region has 14 residues. V lost 5 bases to trimming and J lost 6 bases; unmatched junction nucleotides: 8. CDR3 amino acids: CASSPGAGGREQYF. CDR3 sequence (DNA): TGTGCCAGCAGTCCCGGGGCGGGGGGGCGCGAGCAGTACTTC.

The chain carries TRBV7-9 and TRBJ1-2; 8 bases match TRBD1. Per the germline V gene, CDR1 is SEHNR and CDR2 is FQNEAQ (reference sequence). The trim removed 5 bases at V and 4 bases at J, leaving 6 bases unmatched. The CDR3 loop spans 14 amino acids. CDR3 in amino acids: CASSRPTGGYGYTF. The CDR3 coding sequence is TGTGCCAGCAGCCGCCCCACAGGGGGCTATGGCTACACCTTC.

The chain couples TRBV10-1 to TRBJ2-7; 8 nucleotides agree with TRBD1. This CDR3 has 16 amino acids. From germline, CDR1 is WNHNN and CDR2 SYGVQD (reference sequence). The trim removed 3 bases at V and 2 bases at J, leaving 9 bases unmatched. The CDR3 nucleotides read TGCGCCAGCAGTGAAAGGGGATCGGGACAGGCCTACGAGCAGTACTTC. Its protein product is CASSERGSGQAYEQYF.

The chain has TRBV9 and TRBJ2-7; 9 nucleotides agree with TRBD2. With V trimmed by 3 bases and J by 7 bases, 14 bases remained unmatched. CDR3 length equals 16 residues. In germline, CDR1 is SGDLS, CDR2 YYNGEE. The CDR3, as DNA: TGTGCCAGCAGCGGCGGGGGGGTCCCGGGCCCCGGGGAGCAGTACTTC. It translates to CASSGGGVPGPGEQYF.